Below are 29 T cell receptor beta chains sequenced from a single sample in a study of shared clonotypes between healthy human individuals. The naive CD8 subset, CD45RO-negative cells positively selected for CCR7, excluded terminally differentiated effector memory CD45RA+ cells. Sequenced by immunoSEQ multiplex PCR; TCRdb stores in-frame clones only, minus some. The sample shows just over 2,000,000 clones, 85% to 95% of them seen only once. Sequencing was carried out using naive CD8+ T cells sorted from blood. The receptors stem from a man aged 18-30 years in good health.

V gene TRBV19 combines with J gene TRBJ1-1; D ambiguous. This CDR3 has 14 amino acids. Germline V gene sequence: CDR1 LNHDA, CDR2 SQIVND (reference sequence). With 6 bases removed from V and 3 bases from J, the gap between germline ends came to 14 bases. DNA for the CDR3: TGTGCCAGTAGGCTGAGTTCGACCTACACTGAAGCTTTCTTT. It codes for CASRLSSTYTEAFF.

V gene TRBV28 combines with J gene TRBJ1-5; D remains ambiguous. The germline gives CDR1 MDHEN, CDR2 SYDVKM. CDR3 length equals 15 residues. Trimming left V 6 bases short and J 3 bases short, with 15 bases between. The CDR3 DNA is TGTGCCAGCAGGGCCCCTGTCGGGCCCAATCAGCCCCAGCATTTT. Translation gives CASRAPVGPNQPQHF.

This chain connects TRBV2 to TRBJ1-1, with 8 bases fitting TRBD1. Trimming removed 7 bases from V and 0 bases from J; junction bases left unmatched: 4. Germline V gene sequence: CDR1 SNHLY, CDR2 FYNNEI. The CDR3 totals 14 residues. CDR3 protein: CASTLTGVNTEAFF. In DNA, the CDR3 is TGTGCCAGCACCTTGACAGGGGTGAACACTGAAGCTTTCTTT. Using reference TRBV2 and TRBJ1-1 for the parts outside the CDR3, the full variable domain is EPEVTQTPSHQVTQMGQEVILRCVPISNHLYFYWYRQILGQKVEFLVSFYNNEISEKSEIFDDQFSVERPDGSNFTLKIRSTKLEDSAMYFCASTLTGVNTEAFFGQGTRLTVV.

The V and J genes are TRBV27 and TRBJ2-1, with a possible D match to TRBD2 (6 bases). CDR3 length: 15 residues. Deletions cut 1 base from V and 7 bases from J, with 14 bases between. Looked up from germline, CDR1 is MNHEY and CDR2 is SMNVEV (reference sequence). Here the CDR3 DNA reads TGTGCCAGCAGTTTATTATGGCCGGGAGATAATGAGCAGTTCTTC. It encodes CASSLLWPGDNEQFF.

The chain uses TRBV5-6 and TRBJ2-1; tentative D call: TRBD1 (6 bases). V was clipped by 4 bases and J by 7 bases, with 12 bases between them. The CDR3 extends over 13 amino acids. CDR1 is SGHDT and CDR2 is YYEEEE in the germline V gene. The CDR3 reads CASSATGTNEQFF. CDR3 sequence (DNA): TGTGCCAGCAGCGCTACAGGGACGAATGAGCAGTTCTTC. Drawing the rest from reference TRBV5-6 and TRBJ2-1, the complete variable domain is DAGVTQSPTHLIKTRGQQVTLRCSPKSGHDTVSWYQQALGQGPQFIFQYYEEEERQRGNFPDRFSGHQFPNYSSELNVNALLLGDSALYLCASSATGTNEQFFGPGTRLTVL.

The chain joins TRBV28 to TRBJ2-5; unclear D gene. Germline CDR1 MDHEN, CDR2 SYDVKM. The CDR3 loop spans 16 amino acids. V was shortened by 0 bases and J by 2 bases, with 13 bases between the two germline ends. The CDR3 sequence is CASSLWSGSEQETQYF. The CDR3 DNA follows: TGTGCCAGCAGTTTATGGTCCGGCAGTGAACAAGAGACCCAGTACTTC.

The chain joins TRBV2 to TRBJ2-3; tentatively, D is TRBD1 or TRBD2 (5 bases each). V was shortened by 3 bases and J by 1 base, with 17 bases between the two germline ends. There are 17 residues in the CDR3. The germline gives CDR1 SNHLY, CDR2 FYNNEI. The CDR3, as DNA: TGTGCCAGCAGTGATGCCGTACTAGGGGATGGCACAGATACGCAGTATTTT. Its protein is CASSDAVLGDGTDTQYF.

The chain employs TRBV5-6 and TRBJ2-7, with no clear D. The CDR3 loop spans 12 amino acids. V was trimmed by 2 bases and J by 5 bases, leaving 8 bases between them. Germline V gene sequence: CDR1 SGHDT, CDR2 YYEEEE. CDR3 in DNA: TGTGCCAGCAGCTTATTAGAGCACGAGCAGTACTTC. Amino acid sequence: CASSLLEHEQYF.

This rearrangement joins TRBV25-1 to TRBJ1-1; D gene unclear. Per the germline V gene, CDR1 is MGHDK and CDR2 is SYGVNS. The CDR3 sequence is 13 residues long. V was pared by 11 bases and J by 4 bases, with 17 bases between. The CDR3 DNA reads as TGTGCCCCTTCCGCAATGGCGGTCACTGAAGCTTTCTTT. Its protein product is CAPSAMAVTEAFF. The entire variable domain, with the rest obtained from reference TRBV25-1 and TRBJ1-1, is as follows: EADIYQTPRYLVIGTGKKITLECSQTMGHDKMYWYQQDPGMELHLIHYSYGVNSTEKGDLSSESTVSRIRTEHFPLTLESARPSHTSQYLCAPSAMAVTEAFFGQGTRLTVV.

The chain employs TRBV21-1 and TRBJ2-7; the table names TRBD1, a call not compared with the DNA. TRBV21-1 is given as a pseudogene. The CDR3 covers 13 residues. The CDR3 nucleotides are TGTGCCAGCAGCCCGGGACAGATCTACGAGCAGTACTTC. The encoded protein is CASSPGQIYEQYF.

V is TRBV19 and J is TRBJ1-2, with D unclear. The length of the CDR3 is 13 residues. Trimming stripped 6 bases from V and 4 bases from J, with 12 bases between. Germline CDR1 reads LNHDA; CDR2 reads SQIVND (reference sequence). The CDR3 DNA is TGTGCCAGTAGGGTTGGAGGCGGCTATGGCTACACCTTC. As protein: CASRVGGGYGYTF.

This sequence joins TRBV27 and TRBJ2-1; the D gene is possibly TRBD1 (6 bases). V lost 2 bases, J lost 9 bases, and 17 bases lay in between. The V gene's germline CDR1 is MNHEY and CDR2 SMNVEV (reference sequence). The CDR3 extends over 15 amino acids. CDR3 bases: TGTGCCAGCAGTTTAGGCGCCAGGGGTCTGCTTGAGCAGTTCTTC. As protein: CASSLGARGLLEQFF.

V and J are TRBV7-9 and TRBJ1-2; D ambiguous. The V end lost 0 bases, the J end lost 11 bases, and 10 bases lay between the germline ends. CDR3 length: 12 amino acids. Per the germline V gene, CDR1 is SEHNR and CDR2 is FQNEAQ (reference sequence). The CDR3 sequence is CASSLADVGYTF. Written as DNA, the CDR3 is TGTGCCAGCAGCTTAGCTGACGTTGGGTACACCTTC. The full variable domain, its missing parts supplied by reference TRBV7-9 and TRBJ1-2, is DTGVSQNPRHKITKRGQNVTFRCDPISEHNRLYWYRQTLGQGPEFLTYFQNEAQLEKSRLLSDRFSAERPKGSFSTLEIQRTEQGDSAMYLCASSLADVGYTFGSGTRLTVV.

The chain couples TRBV5-6 to TRBJ1-1; no firm D call. The length of the CDR3 is 14 residues. The V end was cut by 0 bases, the J end by 1 base, with 7 bases between. Germline CDR1 is SGHDT and CDR2 is YYEEEE. The CDR3 sequence is CASSLVFSNTEAFF. The CDR3 coding sequence is TGTGCCAGCAGCTTGGTTTTCTCGAACACTGAAGCTTTCTTT.

The chain employs TRBV5-1 and TRBJ2-5; TRBD2 is a possible D gene (5 bases). The CDR3 contains 16 residues. In germline, CDR1 is SGHRS, CDR2 YFSETQ. The germline V and J ends were trimmed by 4 bases and 2 bases, with 18 bases remaining between them. CDR3 bases: TGCGCCAGCAGCATGATGGGTGGAGGCGAACAAGAGACCCAGTACTTC. This codes for CASSMMGGGEQETQYF.

The V call is TRBV4-3, the J call TRBJ2-7; 7 bases fit TRBD2. V shed 0 bases and J 0 bases; nucleotides not matched to a gene: 8. There are 17 residues in the CDR3. Germline CDR1 and CDR2: LGHNA and YSLEER. CDR3 DNA: TGCGCCAGCAGCCAAGATCACGGGAGGCAAAGCTCCTACGAGCAGTACTTC. As protein: CASSQDHGRQSSYEQYF.

V and J are TRBV7-6 and TRBJ1-1; D unclear. Trimming left V 1 base short and J 0 bases short, with 12 bases between. Germline values: CDR1 SGHVS, CDR2 FNYEAQ. The CDR3 runs to 16 residues. This chain's CDR3 is CASSLGWTGMNTEAFF. CDR3 sequence (DNA): TGTGCCAGCAGCTTAGGATGGACGGGCATGAACACTGAAGCTTTCTTT.

This clone was detected a few times. Other DNA sequences of this sample code for an identical CDR3. This chain connects TRBV5-4 to TRBJ2-3; no clear D gene. Germline V lookup: CDR1 SGHNT, CDR2 YYREEE (reference sequence). This CDR3 is built from 12 residues. The V end was cut by 0 bases, the J end by 3 bases, with 2 bases between. CDR3 protein: CASSLETDTQYF. DNA of the CDR3: TGTGCCAGCAGCTTGGAAACAGATACGCAGTATTTT.

This chain joins TRBV5-6 and TRBJ2-3; D is unclear. Looked up from germline, CDR1 is SGHDT and CDR2 is YYEEEE. V lost 3 bases to trimming and J lost 4 bases, with 12 bases between them. There are 14 residues in the CDR3. This chain's CDR3 is CASSSTDGPDTQYF. The CDR3 DNA reads as TGTGCCAGCAGCTCCACCGACGGGCCAGATACGCAGTATTTT.

The V gene is TRBV2, the J gene TRBJ1-1; tentatively, D is TRBD1 (6 bases). The CDR3 covers 13 residues. Germline lookup yields CDR1 SNHLY and CDR2 FYNNEI. V gave up 6 bases and J gave up 7 bases, with 15 bases separating them. The DNA for the CDR3 is TGTGCCAGCAGGGACAGCATCAGATTTGAAGCTTTCTTT. Translation: CASRDSIRFEAFF.

The J gene is TRBJ2-7, the V gene TRBV2; TRBD2 matches at 8 bases. The CDR3 loop spans 15 amino acids. Germline V gives CDR1 SNHLY, CDR2 FYNNEI. Trimming at V came to 3 bases and at J to 0 bases, leaving 4 bases not matched to a gene. CDR3 amino acids: CASSDGGDHSYEQYF. CDR3 coding DNA: TGTGCCAGCAGTGACGGGGGGGATCACTCCTACGAGCAGTACTTC.

This chain connects TRBV21-1 to TRBJ1-5. TRBV21-1 is designated a pseudogene. This CDR3 spans 12 amino acids. CDR3 coding DNA: TGTGCCAGCCCTTTGGACAATCAGCCCCAGCATTTT. As protein: CASPLDNQPQHF.

The CDR3 nucleotides read TGTGCCAGCACCCGAGGGGGTAATGAAAAACTGTTTTTT. Translated, it gives CASTRGGNEKLFF. The chain has TRBV7-9 and TRBJ1-4; D might be TRBD1 (6 bases). The germline V gene encodes CDR1 SEHNR and CDR2 FQNEAQ (reference sequence). The CDR3 is made up of 13 amino acids. Deletions cut 7 bases from V and 4 bases from J, with 10 bases between. Drawing the rest from reference TRBV7-9 and TRBJ1-4, the complete variable domain is DTGVSQNPRHKITKRGQNVTFRCDPISEHNRLYWYRQTLGQGPEFLTYFQNEAQLEKSRLLSDRFSAERPKGSFSTLEIQRTEQGDSAMYLCASTRGGNEKLFFGSGTQLSVL.

This clone came up once. The chain employs TRBV13 and TRBJ2-5, with D possibly being TRBD2 (5 bases). The germline CDR1 and CDR2 sequences are PRHDT and FYEKMQ (reference sequence). The CDR3 length is 13 residues. V was cut by 6 bases and J by 2 bases, with 10 bases left in between. The CDR3 DNA sequence: TGTGCCAGCAGGGGAGACGATCAAGAGACCCAGTACTTC. It codes for CASRGDDQETQYF.

The chain couples TRBV6-1 to TRBJ2-3; D is perhaps TRBD2 (5 bases). The CDR3 has 19 amino acids. V gave up 1 base and J gave up 0 bases, with 20 bases separating them. Germline V CDR1 and CDR2: MNHNS, SASEGT. Here the CDR3 reads CASSEDSATYFSSTDTQYF. The CDR3 nucleotides are TGTGCCAGCAGTGAAGATAGCGCGACCTATTTCTCTAGCACAGATACGCAGTATTTT.

This chain uses TRBV7-3 with TRBJ1-1; D uncertain. Trimming left V 5 bases short and J 2 bases short, with 24 bases between. Germline CDR1 is SGHTA and CDR2 is FQGTGA. There are 18 residues in the CDR3. CDR3 nucleotide sequence: TGTGCCAGCAGCCCAGAGGAATTGAGCGGGATGGGAAACACTGAAGCTTTCTTT. This codes for CASSPEELSGMGNTEAFF.

The chain has TRBV7-8 and TRBJ2-1; the D is unclear. Trimming took off 4 bases at V and 7 bases at J, with 8 bases between the two ends. CDR1 and CDR2 (germline): SGHVS, FQNEAQ. The CDR3 consists of 12 residues. This chain's CDR3 is CASSSVRNEQFF. In nucleotides, the CDR3 is TGTGCCAGCAGCTCCGTTAGGAATGAGCAGTTCTTC.

The V and J genes are TRBV4-1 and TRBJ1-2; D might be TRBD1 (6 bases). V was cut by 1 base and J by 3 bases, with 9 bases left in between. This CDR3 contains 14 residues. Germline V gives CDR1 MGHRA, CDR2 YSYEKL. The CDR3 DNA follows: TGCGCCAGCAGCCAAGGGGACACCTACTATGGCTACACCTTC. This codes for CASSQGDTYYGYTF.

The chain carries TRBV6-5 and TRBJ2-7; D tentatively fits TRBD1 or TRBD2 (5 bases each). Deletions cut 0 bases from V and 1 base from J, with 13 bases between. CDR3 length equals 16 residues. Germline-derived CDR1 and CDR2 are MNHEY and SVGAGI. The CDR3 spells CASSYSRGPKSYEQYF. The CDR3 coding sequence is TGTGCCAGCAGTTACTCGAGGGGCCCCAAATCCTACGAGCAGTACTTC.